This TCR beta chain was found in a study of cytomegalovirus exposure and HLA in healthy donors. Every donor was a healthy person donating bone marrow. This PCR relied on a set of 60 Vbeta primers and 13 Jbeta primers. The repertoire was sequenced with immunoSEQ multiplex PCR; TCRdb's copy has only in-frame clones and lacks some. Of approximately 210,000 clones in the sample, over 60% are singletons; the top ten hold 0.85% to 1.4%. V lost 8 bases and J lost 3; bases outside the gene matches: 7. The CDR3 runs 15 residues. Germline lookup yields CDR1 WSHSY and CDR2 SAAADI. Whole-study results and caveats: Accounts indicate the classifier identified cytomegalovirus status with strong specificity and sensitivity.

This clone was found a few times. Antigen specificity is unknown. The gene calls are TRBV10-2 and TRBJ2-3; the match to TRBD2 covers 11 bases. The origin of this receptor is a woman between 35 and 50 years old in good health and CMV-seronegative. Sequencing was performed on PBMCs. In DNA form, the CDR3 reads TGCGCCAGCGCTGATAGCGGGAGGGGGACAGATACGCAGTATTTT. This gives the protein CASADSGRGTDTQYF.